The clone carrying this TCR beta chain came up once. What it binds is unknown. CDR3 size: 14 residues. Looked up from germline, CDR1 is MNHEY and CDR2 is SVGAGI. The ends lost 6 bases at V and 5 bases at J; junction bases unmatched: 7. Pooled samples include second doses given at about 4 or 12 weeks. The data were produced by immunoSEQ multiplex PCR, yet TCRdb's version contains in-frame clones alone and is incomplete. This table holds some 50,000 clones, around nine tenths found once. These data come from a study of T cell responses to AZD1222 COVID-19 vaccine. Study results and limitations: The CD4 TCRs associated with vaccination extended across spike and predominated at 160-218 and 743-854. Nearly half of unique spike-specific TCRs reportedly avoided B.1.351 and B.1.1.7 mutated regions.

The sequencing here drew on peripheral blood, taken 28 days after the second AZD1222 dose. J is TRBJ2-5 and V is TRBV6-5; 9 nucleotides match TRBD2. The receptor's source is an adult who received the AZD1222 COVID-19 vaccine. The CDR3 DNA follows: TGTGCCAGCAGCCTAGCGGGGCGGGAGGAGACCCAGTACTTC. Protein product: CASSLAGREETQYF.